This entry lists 8 T cell receptor beta chains sequenced from one sample in a study of T cells in localized non-small cell lung cancer. The data were produced by immunoSEQ multiplex PCR, yet TCRdb's version contains in-frame clones alone and is incomplete. The sample lists about 57,000 clones; more than 85% were seen once. The sequencing here drew on peripheral blood, taken before any cancer treatment. The receptors derive from a man aged 40 to 70 with stage I lung adenocarcinoma.

This chain links TRBV7-3 with TRBJ1-1; D gene ambiguous. V shed 4 bases and J shed 1 base, with 7 bases lying between them. This CDR3 spans 13 amino acids. Germline assignment: CDR1 SGHTA and CDR2 FQGTGA. DNA for the CDR3: TGTGCCAGCAGCTCCGGACCGAACACTGAAGCTTTCTTT. It is translated as CASSSGPNTEAFF.

This clone has a single count. The chain links TRBV4-2 to TRBJ2-1; 9 bases fit TRBD2. The CDR3 covers 16 residues. The germline V gene has CDR1 LGHNA and CDR2 YNFKEQ. V was clipped by 4 bases and J by 0 bases; unmatched bases: 4. CDR3 nucleotides: TGTGCCAGCAGCCTAATTAGCGGGAGCTCCTACAATGAGCAGTTCTTC. Translating gives CASSLISGSSYNEQFF.

This sequence joins TRBV7-6 and TRBJ2-1, with TRBD2 matching 9 bases. Trimming at V came to 5 bases and at J to 0 bases, leaving 8 bases not matched to a gene. The length of the CDR3 is 17 residues. Germline CDR1 reads SGHVS; CDR2 reads FNYEAQ. The CDR3: CASSQRLADSSYNEQFF. In nucleotides, the CDR3 is TGTGCCAGCAGCCAAAGACTAGCGGACAGCTCCTACAATGAGCAGTTCTTC.

This chain uses TRBV7-9 with TRBJ1-4, with a possible D match to TRBD1 (6 bases). CDR1 and CDR2 (germline): SEHNR, FQNEAQ (reference sequence). CDR3 length: 14 amino acids. V was pared by 5 bases and J by 4 bases, with 11 bases between. For the CDR3, the DNA is TGTGCCAGCAGCCCTGGACAGATTAATGAAAAACTGTTTTTT. This codes for CASSPGQINEKLFF.

The rearrangement joins TRBV7-9 to TRBJ2-2; weak D call: TRBD2 (5 bases). Germline values: CDR1 SEHNR, CDR2 FQNEAQ (reference sequence). CDR3 size: 16 residues. Trimming took 5 bases from V and 4 from J, leaving 17 bases between them. The CDR3 DNA sequence: TGTGCCAGCAGCCTTCGGGATCTTTCGCTCACCGGGGAGCTGTTTTTT. It yields the protein CASSLRDLSLTGELFF.

The chain recombines TRBV11-3 with TRBJ2-5; D possibly corresponds to TRBD2 (6 bases). V shed 5 bases and J shed 1 base, with 11 bases lying between them. This CDR3 comprises 14 residues. Germline V gene data show CDR1 as SGHNT and CDR2 as YENEEA. CDR3 region: CASSRRDLQETQYF. CDR3 nucleotide sequence: TGTGCCAGCAGCAGGCGGGACCTCCAAGAGACCCAGTACTTC.

This clone was found a few times. This chain links TRBV2 with TRBJ2-1; 10 positions agree with TRBD2. Losses at the gene ends were 4 bases for V and 5 bases for J; bases not matched to a gene: 8. Germline CDR1 and CDR2: SNHLY and FYNNEI. The CDR3 runs 16 residues. The CDR3 sequence: CASSALEREGHNEQFF. The CDR3 bases are TGTGCCAGCAGTGCCCTAGAGCGGGAGGGGCACAATGAGCAGTTCTTC.

V usage is TRBV5-6 and J usage is TRBJ2-5; D is ambiguous. V shed 2 bases and J shed 4 bases, with 9 bases lying between them. The CDR3 totals 13 residues. The germline CDR1 and CDR2 sequences are SGHDT and YYEEEE. The CDR3 sequence: CASSFQARETQYF. Here the CDR3 DNA reads TGTGCCAGCAGCTTCCAGGCGCGAGAGACCCAGTACTTC.